What follows is one T cell receptor beta chain and its context. The target antigen is unknown. This sample stems from a study of breast tumors, draining lymph nodes, adjacent tissues. Study results and limitations: Compared with basal-like, luminal-like tumors shared significantly more repertoire with nontumor tissue. Findings are consistent with lymph node origin and intratumoral expansion of most tumor T cells. Tumors had less TCR diversity than lymph nodes, more than nontumor tissue. Data only fit, rather than demonstrated, lymph node origin of most tumor T cells.

TCRdb used MiXCR to reprocess the multiplex PCR reads, holding one entry per CDR3 protein. Among about 270,000 distinct CDR3 sequences listed, about 30% were seen once. The lymph nodes were axillary draining lymph nodes from breast cancer patients. Sequenced sample: axillary lymph node tissue. This receptor was taken from a female donor with breast cancer. Some clones in this sample may be carry-over from other donors' samples.

DNA of the CDR3: TGTGCCAGCAGTTACTCCCAAACGGGCACCGGGGAGCTGTTTTTT. Translated: CASSYSQTGTGELFF. The genes are TRBV6-2 or TRBV6-3 and TRBJ2-2; D gene unclear. V dropped 0 bases and J dropped 4 bases, with 9 bases sitting between them. The CDR3 has 15 residues. The V gene's germline CDR1 is MNHEY and CDR2 SVGEGT.